These 22 T cell receptor beta chains originate from one sample sequenced in a study of shared clonotypes between healthy human individuals. Libraries were prepared by immunoSEQ multiplex PCR; TCRdb keeps only in-frame clonotypes and omits some of them. The profile shows around 2.5 million clones, approximately 93% of them singletons. Sequencing was done on a sample of naive CD4+ T cells from PBMCs. The subset is: CD45RA+ positively selected. These receptors all stem from a man aged 18-30 years in good health. Some clones in this sample may be carry-over from other donors' samples.

The CDR3: CASSFSMGQGTNYEQYF. As DNA, the CDR3 is TGTGCCAGCAGTTTTTCGATGGGACAGGGCACTAACTACGAGCAGTACTTC. The chain employs TRBV27 and TRBJ2-7; TRBD1 matches 9 bases. Germline V CDR1 and CDR2: MNHEY, SMNVEV (reference sequence). There are 17 residues in the CDR3. Losses at the gene ends were 3 bases for V and 3 bases for J; bases not matched to a gene: 12.

This sequence joins TRBV19 and TRBJ2-3, with 8 positions matching TRBD1. The CDR3 runs 15 residues. Germline assignment: CDR1 LNHDA and CDR2 SQIVND (reference sequence). With 1 base clipped from V and 3 bases from J, the junction kept 3 bases outside the gene matches. This CDR3 is CASSIAQGETDTQYF. In DNA, the CDR3 is TGTGCCAGTAGTATAGCACAGGGGGAAACAGATACGCAGTATTTT.

This chain links TRBV2 with TRBJ2-5; D unclear. V lost 8 bases and J lost 5, with 24 bases in between. The CDR3 runs 16 residues. Germline assignment: CDR1 SNHLY and CDR2 FYNNEI. DNA of the CDR3: TGTGCCAGCGGCCGACAAGCCAGGTGGGTTCCGGAGACCCAGTACTTC. Encoded protein: CASGRQARWVPETQYF. Looking up the rest from reference TRBV2 and TRBJ2-5 gives the full variable domain: EPEVTQTPSHQVTQMGQEVILRCVPISNHLYFYWYRQILGQKVEFLVSFYNNEISEKSEIFDDQFSVERPDGSNFTLKIRSTKLEDSAMYFCASGRQARWVPETQYFGPGTRLLVL.

This sequence joins TRBV6-6 and TRBJ1-4, with a tentative D call TRBD1 (5 bases). Trimming left V 7 bases short and J 10 bases short, with 19 bases between. The length of the CDR3 is 14 residues. The germline CDR1 and CDR2 sequences are MNHNY and SVGAGI (reference sequence). CDR3 residues: CASTVGPPVGKLFF. The CDR3 DNA reads as TGTGCCAGCACTGTGGGACCCCCTGTAGGAAAACTGTTTTTT.

The CDR3 nucleotides read TGTGCCAGCAGTTCCCCGACTAGCGGGGTAAATGAGCAGTTCTTC. Amino acid sequence: CASSSPTSGVNEQFF. This rearrangement joins TRBV6-5 to TRBJ2-1, with 11 bases fitting TRBD2. The CDR3 covers 15 residues. V was pared by 4 bases and J by 7 bases, with 6 bases of the junction left unmatched. Germline lookup yields CDR1 MNHEY and CDR2 SVGAGI.

The chain uses TRBV10-3 and TRBJ1-5; 9 bases fit TRBD1. J was trimmed by 5 bases and V by 4 bases; bases with no gene match: 18. CDR3 size: 19 residues. Germline CDR1 reads ENHRY; CDR2 reads SYGVKD. The CDR3 loop reads CAISASPGQGDVGDQPQHF. The CDR3 DNA follows: TGTGCCATCAGTGCCTCCCCGGGACAGGGTGACGTTGGAGATCAGCCCCAGCATTTT.

Comment on this clone: Other nucleotide sequences from this sample produce the same CDR3. The chain combines TRBV29-1 with TRBJ2-3; 11 bases align to TRBD1. This CDR3 comprises 13 residues. CDR1 and CDR2 from the germline V gene are SQVTM and ANQGSEA. J was trimmed by 3 bases and V by 6 bases; bases with no gene match: 2. DNA for the CDR3: TGCAGCGTGGACAGGGGGCGGACAGATACGCAGTATTTT. Translated, it gives CSVDRGRTDTQYF.

Note on this clone: The sample has other DNA sequences that encode this CDR3 too. The chain couples TRBV18 to TRBJ2-7; 11 bases fit TRBD1. Germline CDR1 reads KGHSH; CDR2 reads LQKENI. Trimming at V came to 3 bases and at J to 3 bases, leaving 1 base not matched to a gene. The CDR3 has 14 amino acids. CDR3 bases: TGTGCCAGCTCACCGGGACAGGGGGTCTACGAGCAGTACTTC. This gives the protein CASSPGQGVYEQYF.

The gene calls are TRBV7-8 and TRBJ1-5, with a tentative D call TRBD1 (6 bases). Germline lookup yields CDR1 SGHVS and CDR2 FQNEAQ. CDR3 size: 14 residues. V was cut by 1 base and J by 7 bases, with 11 bases left in between. The CDR3 protein is CASSLDRAWQPQHF. CDR3 bases: TGTGCCAGCAGCTTAGACAGGGCGTGGCAGCCCCAGCATTTT.

The V and J genes are TRBV4-1 and TRBJ2-5, with TRBD2 identical over 8 bases. The V segment lost 1 base and the J segment 5 bases; nucleotides outside the gene matches: 9. Germline V lookup: CDR1 MGHRA, CDR2 YSYEKL. The CDR3 is 16 amino acids. As DNA, the CDR3 is TGCGCCAGCAGCCAAGTGGGGCTAGCGGGTTTGGAGACCCAGTACTTC. Protein sequence: CASSQVGLAGLETQYF.

The genes are TRBV18 and TRBJ2-3; TRBD2 aligns across 8 bases. The J segment lost 3 bases and the V segment lost 6 bases, leaving 14 bases of the junction unmatched. Germline lookup yields CDR1 KGHSH and CDR2 LQKENI. The CDR3 runs to 17 residues. This CDR3 reads CASSRPGAGGSTDTQYF. The DNA for the CDR3 is TGTGCCAGCTCTCGCCCTGGCGCGGGAGGATCGACAGATACGCAGTATTTT.

The V gene is TRBV5-1, the J gene TRBJ1-4; no clear D gene. CDR3 length equals 16 residues. Germline-derived CDR1 and CDR2 are SGHRS and YFSETQ. Deletions cut 5 bases from V and 2 bases from J, with 16 bases between. In DNA, the CDR3 is TGCGCCAGCAGGAGGGAAGGGAGGTGGACTAATGAAAAACTGTTTTTT. Translation: CASRREGRWTNEKLFF.

The V and J genes are TRBV2 and TRBJ2-5, with a weak D call TRBD2 (5 bases). V gave up 6 bases and J gave up 11 bases, with 13 bases separating them. The CDR3 runs 11 residues. In germline, CDR1 is SNHLY, CDR2 FYNNEI. CDR3 loop: CASRGSVEQYF. The DNA for the CDR3 is TGTGCCAGCAGAGGGAGTGTGGAGCAGTACTTC.

The chain combines TRBV28 with TRBJ2-3, with TRBD2 as a possible D gene (6 bases). CDR1 and CDR2 (germline): MDHEN, SYDVKM. The CDR3 has 13 amino acids. Trimming stripped 8 bases from V and 2 bases from J, with 11 bases between. CDR3 loop: CASLSGVTDTQYF. CDR3 DNA: TGTGCCAGCCTTAGCGGAGTCACAGATACGCAGTATTTT.

This clone came up once. This sequence joins TRBV30 and TRBJ2-1; D assignment may be TRBD1 or TRBD2 (6 bases each). The CDR3 is made up of 14 amino acids. The V end was cut by 0 bases, the J end by 4 bases, with 10 bases between. Germline V gives CDR1 GTSNPN, CDR2 SVGIG (reference sequence). The chain's CDR3 is CAWSVWGAYNEQFF. CDR3 bases: TGTGCCTGGAGTGTATGGGGGGCTTACAATGAGCAGTTCTTC.

The V call is TRBV11-2, the J call TRBJ2-2; D unclear. The CDR3 consists of 14 residues. Looked up from germline, CDR1 is SGHAT and CDR2 is FQNNGV. Trimming shortened V by 6 bases and J by 6 bases, and 14 bases separated the two germline ends. In DNA form, the CDR3 reads TGTGCCAGCAGTCGAGTTGGGAAGTCCGGGGAGCTGTTTTTT. Encoded protein: CASSRVGKSGELFF.

The V call is TRBV6-1, the J call TRBJ1-1; unclear D gene. The CDR3 length is 15 residues. Trimming removed 0 bases at V and 1 base at J, with 9 bases between. Germline V gene sequence: CDR1 MNHNS, CDR2 SASEGT. As DNA, the CDR3 is TGTGCCAGCAGTGAAGCGTTTCTAGGGAACACTGAAGCTTTCTTT. Translated: CASSEAFLGNTEAFF.

The chain couples TRBV19 to TRBJ1-2; tentatively, D is TRBD1 (5 bases). Trimming cost V 3 bases and J 8 bases, with 13 bases left between them. This CDR3 region has 13 residues. CDR1 is LNHDA, CDR2 SQIVND, per germline (reference sequence). The CDR3 loop reads CASSIRGPDGYTF. DNA of the CDR3: TGTGCCAGTAGTATTCGGGGCCCCGACGGCTACACCTTC.

The J gene is TRBJ1-2, the V gene TRBV28; D is undetermined. CDR3 length: 16 amino acids. Germline V gene lookup returns CDR1 MDHEN and CDR2 SYDVKM. Trimming cost V 0 bases and J 4 bases, with 15 bases left between them. CDR3 protein: CASSLWDARKSYGYTF. The CDR3 nucleotides read TGTGCCAGCAGTTTATGGGACGCGAGGAAATCCTATGGCTACACCTTC.

This clone was seen more than once but under ten times. This rearrangement joins TRBV10-3 to TRBJ1-1; TRBD1 aligns across 7 bases. Trimming removed 6 bases from V and 0 bases from J; junction bases left unmatched: 10. CDR1 is ENHRY and CDR2 is SYGVKD in the germline V gene. The CDR3 has 16 amino acids. The CDR3 region has the DNA TGTGCCATCAGCAGGACAGGAGGTACAATGAACACTGAAGCTTTCTTT. Translation: CAISRTGGTMNTEAFF.

On this clone: Other DNA sequences of this sample code for an identical CDR3. This chain joins TRBV28 and TRBJ1-4; 9 nucleotides agree with TRBD1. CDR1 MDHEN and CDR2 SYDVKM come from the germline V gene. There are 14 residues in the CDR3. Germline trimming cut 5 bases from V and 7 bases from J; bases unmatched to any gene: 5. The CDR3 region has the DNA TGTGCCAGCAGTCGGGACAGGGTCGGTGAAAAACTGTTTTTT. Its translation: CASSRDRVGEKLFF.

V is TRBV27 and J is TRBJ1-6, with D unresolved. This CDR3 region has 13 residues. The V gene lost 8 bases and the J gene lost 8 bases, with 13 bases spanning the gap. Germline assignment: CDR1 MNHEY and CDR2 SMNVEV (reference sequence). CDR3 loop: CASQKRRDSPLHF. The CDR3 coding sequence is TGTGCCAGCCAGAAAAGGAGAGATTCACCCCTCCACTTT.